The TCR beta chain under discussion was sequenced for a study of beta chain features in type 1 diabetes. The CDR3 extends over 15 amino acids. Germline lookup yields CDR1 SGHAT and CDR2 FQDESV (reference sequence). Trimming pared 0 bases from V and 0 bases from J, leaving 8 bases between. Sequenced material consisted of expressed TCRB transcripts (all of the isolated RNA was reverse transcribed). Profiling relied on immunoSEQ multiplex PCR, and the TCRdb table lists in-frame clones only, not all of them. The sample has about 900,000 clones; roughly 16% are singletons. In total, each donor contributed a single heparinised blood draw that averaged around 120 mL.

The sequence was obtained from a woman between 18 and 29 years old in good health. Sequencing was performed on naive CD4+ T cells from blood. The gene calls are TRBV11-1 and TRBJ2-5; D remains ambiguous. The CDR3 nucleotides are TGTGCCAGCAGCTTAGCGGTGGCTTACCAAGAGACCCAGTACTTC. Translating it yields CASSLAVAYQETQYF.